This paragraph reports one T cell receptor (beta chain). No antigen is known for it. No base qualities exist here, and no much larger clone lies one base off it. Taken with the paper, the label for time point translates to: baseline before first vaccination. The vaccinee samples were drawn from two UK trials, COV001 and COV002, one of which was a single-blind randomized controlled phase 2/3 trial testing AZD1222 (ChAdOx1 nCoV-19) in healthy adults. For TCRbeta chain sequencing, PBMC samples were collected from trial participants at day 0 and at day 28 after the second dose. This entry comes from a study of T cell responses to AZD1222 COVID-19 vaccine (dated by TCRdb to 2020 to 2022). Looking at the study overall: Because spike-specific TCR depth and breadth did not differ between the two schedules, AZD1222 recipients who got a second dose at roughly 4 weeks were pooled with those who got a second dose at roughly 12 weeks. A total of over 230 trial participants underwent TCR sequencing, of whom approximately 210 received two doses of AZD1222 and 26 received two doses of the MenACWY control vaccine. Trial participants were enrolled by age into 18-55, 56-69 and 70-plus year subgroups, with approximately 160, 26 and 62 TCR-sequenced participants respectively. What the research found in general, with its limitations: Conclusions about previously exposed vaccinees are limited because only a handful of AZD1222 recipients were SARS-CoV-2 seropositive at baseline. Participants were mostly white British, with more females than males. The authors suggested clonal diversity may have been underestimated. The vaccine-associated CD4 TCRs covered the entire spike protein, and the dominant responses fell in regions 160-218 and 743-854. Nearly half of unique spike-specific TCRs reportedly recognized epitopes outside regions mutated in the B.1.351 and B.1.1.7 variants. Because no day 14 peak-response samples were available, the repertoires could be characterized only after the peak T cell response. The 56-69-year group was small, and its depth increase did not reach significance, likely because of low power. Spike-specific TCR breadth and depth rose significantly after two AZD1222 doses compared with day 0 and with MenACWY recipients.

The CDR3 regions of human TCRbeta chains were subjected to immunosequencing. As for the original processing: Repertoire TCRs were matched against a reference library of SARS-CoV-2-specific TCRs generated with the MIRA antigen-specificity platform. Breadth meant the fraction of unique TCRs that were SARS-CoV-2-associated, whereas depth meant the fraction of total T cells that were SARS-CoV-2-associated. Using the MIRA data, each spike-specific TCR was mapped to the spike region that the TCR reacts to and placed in a CD4 or CD8 class. Log10-transformed breadth and depth values were compared by one-way ANOVA with Sidak's multiple comparisons tests. TCRdb retrieved this table from immuneACCESS and kept in-frame rearrangements only. Not all clones are present; in checked studies, unresolved V genes account for under half, and no reason is known for the remainder. That table gives V, J and clone size, and the DNA gave D and trimming. Present in this sample are 100,000 to 150,000 clones, roughly 88% of which were seen just once. The ten largest account for approximately 8.8% of the sample.

The input for sequencing was peripheral blood, taken on day 0 of AZD1222 vaccination. This clonotype was obtained from an adult in good health.

The CDR3 reads CAISESSGSRINEQFF. The DNA is as follows: TGTGCCATCAGTGAGTCGAGCGGGAGTAGGATAAATGAGCAGTTCTTC. The sequence joins TRBV10-3 to TRBJ2-1, with 8 bases aligning to TRBD2. Germline trimming amounts to 0 bases on V and 7 bases on J, with 8 as the count of junction bases outside the gene matches. Sequences ENHRY (CDR1) and SYGVKD (CDR2) are obtained from the germline V gene. From the cysteine up to the phenylalanine, the CDR3 has a length of 16 residues. This entry keeps only the CDR3 DNA: 48 bases, framed from base 1.